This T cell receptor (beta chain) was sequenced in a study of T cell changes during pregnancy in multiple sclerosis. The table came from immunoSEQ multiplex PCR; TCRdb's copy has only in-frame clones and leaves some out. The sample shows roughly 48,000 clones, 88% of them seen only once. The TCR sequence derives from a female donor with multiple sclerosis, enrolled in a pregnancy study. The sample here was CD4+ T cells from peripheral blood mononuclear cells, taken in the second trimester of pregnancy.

The CDR3 nucleotides read TGTGCCAGCAGTCCTTTCAGGGATACGCAGTATTTT. Translating gives CASSPFRDTQYF. The chain couples TRBV6-5 to TRBJ2-3; D gene unclear. Trimming removed 5 bases at V and 6 bases at J, with 9 bases between. There are 12 residues in the CDR3. CDR1 and CDR2 (germline): MNHEY, SVGAGI.